This TCR beta chain appears in the sequencing data of a study of cytomegalovirus exposure and HLA in healthy donors. This PCR relied on a set of 60 Vbeta primers and 13 Jbeta primers. Method: immunoSEQ multiplex PCR; TCRdb's copy keeps in-frame clones and lacks some. This sample has approximately 110,000 clones; around 78% occur once, and the top ten carry around 3.9%. The sample was PBMCs. The clonotype was recovered from a man aged 35 to 55 in good health and CMV-seronegative.

The CDR3 here is CASSFSDRGTYEQYF. CDR3 nucleotide sequence: TGTGCCAGCAGCTTTTCGGACAGGGGCACCTACGAGCAGTACTTC. The rearrangement links TRBV11-1 to TRBJ2-7; 9 bases are a match to TRBD1. V gave up 3 bases and J gave up 2 bases; unmatched junction bases: 5. Germline V gives CDR1 SGHAT, CDR2 FQDESV (reference sequence). The CDR3 contains 15 residues.